This T cell receptor beta chain was profiled in a study of blood T cell repertoires in COVID-19. Overall study context: T cells, B-cell-depleted T cells, or PBMCs provided the cDNA or gDNA that served as material.

Methods used by the authors: The assay estimated nucleated cells by amplifying reference gene primers. The method was immunoSEQ multiplex PCR; TCRdb's version includes in-frame clones alone and lacks a portion of them. That table is the source of V, J and clone size, and D and trimming were worked out from the DNA. The sample shows approximately 290,000 clones, over 75% of them seen only once. The CDR3 length is 15 residues. Germline V lookup: CDR1 SGHAT, CDR2 FQNNGV. V lost 1 base and J lost 4; bases outside the gene matches: 5. This sequence was found in a human donor with COVID-19, enrolled during active disease. The donor label of this sample is uncertain. Source material: peripheral blood. The chain carries TRBV11-2 and TRBJ2-5; 8 bases map to TRBD1. The CDR3 region is CASSLGTGKGETQYF. The CDR3 coding sequence is TGTGCCAGCAGCTTAGGGACAGGGAAGGGAGAGACCCAGTACTTC.